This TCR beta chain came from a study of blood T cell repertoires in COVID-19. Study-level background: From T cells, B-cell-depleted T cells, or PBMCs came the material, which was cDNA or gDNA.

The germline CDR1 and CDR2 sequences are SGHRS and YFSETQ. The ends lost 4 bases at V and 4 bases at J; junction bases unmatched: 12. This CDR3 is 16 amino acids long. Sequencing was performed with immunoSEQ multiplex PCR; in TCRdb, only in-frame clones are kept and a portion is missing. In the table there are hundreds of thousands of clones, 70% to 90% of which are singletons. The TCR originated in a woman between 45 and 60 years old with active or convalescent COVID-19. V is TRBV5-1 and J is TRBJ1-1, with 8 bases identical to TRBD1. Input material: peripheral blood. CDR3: CASSEGQGSLGTEAFF. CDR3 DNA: TGCGCCAGCAGCGAAGGACAGGGCTCGCTGGGCACTGAAGCTTTCTTT.